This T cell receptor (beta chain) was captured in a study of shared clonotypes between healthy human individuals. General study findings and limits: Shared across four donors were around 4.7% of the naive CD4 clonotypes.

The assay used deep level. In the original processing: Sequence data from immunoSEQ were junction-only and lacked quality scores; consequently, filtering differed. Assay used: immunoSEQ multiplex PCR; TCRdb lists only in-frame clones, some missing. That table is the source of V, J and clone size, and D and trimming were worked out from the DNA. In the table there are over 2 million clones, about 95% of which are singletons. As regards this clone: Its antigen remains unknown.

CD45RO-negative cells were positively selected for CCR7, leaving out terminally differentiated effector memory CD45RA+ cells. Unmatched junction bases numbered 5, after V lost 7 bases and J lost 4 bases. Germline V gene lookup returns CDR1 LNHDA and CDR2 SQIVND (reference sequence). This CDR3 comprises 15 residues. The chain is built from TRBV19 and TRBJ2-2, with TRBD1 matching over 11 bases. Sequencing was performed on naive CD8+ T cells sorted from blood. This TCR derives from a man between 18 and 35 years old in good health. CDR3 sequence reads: CASNPDRGPTGELFF. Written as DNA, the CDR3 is TGTGCCAGTAACCCGGACAGGGGGCCCACCGGGGAGCTGTTTTTT.